A selection of T cell receptor beta chains follows, all from one sample in a study of post-analysis software for immune sequencing data. TCRdb re-called the PCR reads through MiXCR, storing one row per CDR3 protein. The sample includes roughly 650,000 distinct CDR3 sequences, over 45% of them seen just once. Sequencing input: blood. The receptor source for this set is a girl aged 2 to 9 with multiple sclerosis. CDR3s include the opening cysteine and the closing phenylalanine or tryptophan. Fields, in order: clone size, J gene, D gene, V gene, CDR3 protein, CDR3 DNA. D genes are given only for firm matches. Where a row states a size, it is once, few, many or the class of an expanded clone; other rows omit it.

- | TRBJ2-7 | - | TRBV19 | CASSIDRAGEQYF | TGTGCCAGTAGTATAGATCGAGCGGGCGAGCAGTACTTC
once | TRBJ2-1 | - | TRBV15 | CATSTTTGSPYNEQFF | TGTGCCACCAGCACCACGACTGGGAGCCCCTACAATGAGCAGTTCTTC
- | TRBJ2-3 | TRBD1 | TRBV15 | CATSRDQGTGADTQYF | TGTGCCACCAGCAGAGATCAAGGGACAGGCGCAGATACGCAGTATTTT
- | TRBJ2-1 | - | TRBV29-1 | CSVVLGNEQFF | TGCAGCGTTGTACTAGGGAATGAGCAGTTCTTC
few | TRBJ2-7 | - | TRBV18 | CASSPRQTTGEQYF | TGTGCCAGCTCACCACGGCAGACGACGGGCGAGCAGTACTTC
- | TRBJ2-7 | - | TRBV5-1 | CASSAGTPYEQYF | TGCGCCAGCAGCGCCGGGACACCCTACGAGCAGTACTTC
once | TRBJ2-1 | - | TRBV4-1 | CASSQDLGGTYNEQFF | TGCGCCAGCAGCCAAGATTTAGGGGGGACCTACAATGAGCAGTTCTTC
- | TRBJ1-6 | - | TRBV7-2 | CASSASSGRSPLHF | TGTGCCAGCAGCGCATCGTCAGGAAGGTCACCCCTCCACTTT
- | TRBJ1-1 | - | TRBV27 | CASSSLPDGEAFF | TGTGCCAGCAGTTCTCTCCCGGACGGTGAAGCTTTCTTT
- | TRBJ2-3 | TRBD1 | TRBV27 | CASSLGTAYTDTQYF | TGTGCCAGCAGTTTAGGGACAGCTTACACAGATACGCAGTATTTT
- | TRBJ2-5 | - | TRBV15 | CATSRDQGGQETQYF | TGTGCCACCAGCAGAGATCAGGGCGGCCAAGAGACCCAGTACTTC
- | TRBJ2-1 | - | TRBV12-3/TRBV12-4 | CASSSPEGLPNNEQFF | TGTGCCAGCAGTTCACCCGAGGGACTGCCAAACAATGAGCAGTTCTTC
- | TRBJ2-1 | - | TRBV11-2 | CASSLVGPGGLNWFF | TGTGCCAGCAGCTTAGTTGGACCCGGAGGGTTGAATTGGTTCTTC
- | TRBJ2-5 | - | TRBV7-2 | CASSPGEAQYF | TGTGCCAGCAGCCCAGGCGAAGCCCAGTACTTC
- | TRBJ2-7 | - | TRBV20-1 | CSARDIRALQTDLYEQYF | TGCAGTGCTAGAGATATCCGGGCCCTCCAGACCGACCTCTACGAGCAGTACTTC
many | TRBJ2-3 | - | TRBV3-1 | CASSQDRGTDTQYF | TGTGCCAGCAGCCAAGATCGGGGCACAGATACGCAGTATTTT
- | TRBJ2-1 | - | TRBV10-3 | CAIRENSYNEQFF | TGTGCCATCAGGGAGAACTCCTACAATGAGCAGTTCTTC
- | TRBJ2-7 | - | TRBV29-1 | CSVEGSAGQAVYEQYF | TGCAGCGTTGAAGGTTCGGCTGGCCAGGCGGTCTACGAGCAGTACTTC
- | TRBJ1-1 | - | TRBV5-1 | CASSNRQEYTEAFF | TGCGCCAGCAGCAACAGACAGGAGTACACTGAAGCTTTCTTT
- | TRBJ2-1 | TRBD2 | TRBV5-1 | CASSSSSGGTYNEQFF | TGCGCCAGCAGCTCGTCTAGCGGGGGAACATACAATGAGCAGTTCTTC
- | TRBJ1-1 | TRBD1 | TRBV25-1 | CTSSEYIYGDSLTEAFF | TGTACCAGCAGTGAATATATATATGGGGACAGTCTCACTGAAGCTTTCTTT
- | TRBJ1-1 | - | TRBV7-3 | CASSPGGFPNTEAFF | TGTGCCAGCAGCCCCGGGGGGTTCCCGAACACTGAAGCTTTCTTT
- | TRBJ2-1 | - | TRBV7-2 | CASSLDLNPGNEQFF | TGTGCCAGCAGCTTAGACTTGAATCCGGGTAATGAGCAGTTCTTC
- | TRBJ2-1 | - | TRBV9 | CASSVASAGRETQFF | TGTGCCAGCAGCGTAGCGTCGGCGGGTCGGGAGACCCAGTTCTTC
few | TRBJ2-3 | TRBD2 | TRBV4-1 | CASSPVSGRAYYTDTQYF | TGCGCCAGCAGCCCCGTAAGCGGGAGGGCCTATTATACAGATACGCAGTATTTT
- | TRBJ1-1 | TRBD1 | TRBV10-3 | CATTGTGNMNTEAFF | TGTGCCACAACCGGGACAGGCAACATGAACACTGAAGCTTTCTTT
few | TRBJ2-1 | TRBD2 | TRBV24-1 | CATSDLIAGGLNEQFF | TGTGCCACCAGTGACTTGATAGCGGGAGGGCTCAATGAGCAGTTCTTC
- | TRBJ2-1 | TRBD1 | TRBV6-2/TRBV6-3 | CASSYSNPGQGLDEQFF | TGTGCCAGCAGTTATTCCAATCCGGGACAGGGACTCGATGAGCAGTTCTTC
- | TRBJ2-7 | - | TRBV30 | CAWSGLQLGYEQYF | TGTGCCTGGAGTGGCTTACAACTGGGCTACGAGCAGTACTTC